This T cell receptor (beta chain) was obtained from a study of glioma-infiltrating T cells (dated by TCRdb to about 2016). Regarding the research as a whole: The study sequenced TCR alpha- and beta-chain repertoires from glioma tissue, from non-neoplastic brain tissue and from matched peripheral blood mononuclear cells. To gauge divergence between tissue and blood T-cell populations, every tissue-infiltrating repertoire was compared against the peripheral blood repertoire from the same patient. Three low-grade glioma patients, fewer than 10 primary glioblastoma patients and three non-glioma patients contributing non-neoplastic brain tissue were included in the paired cohort.

A remark on this clonotype: Its antigen specificity is not known. Because it lacks the conserved phenylalanine or tryptophan at the end, this CDR3 is likely a read error.

CDR1 and CDR2, looked up from the germline V gene, are SGHTA and FQGNSA. The CDR3 is 13 residues long, ends included. The DNA shown is the 39-base CDR3, in frame from base 1. The trim is 2 bases for V and 5 bases for J, with a gap of 9 bases between the germline ends. The iRepertoire nested amplicon-rescue multiplex PCR (arm-PCR) platform was used to amplify TCR alpha and beta CDR3 regions from RNA. The input for one-step reverse transcription and amplification was about 90-450 ng of tissue mRNA or PBMC total RNA. Following bead purification, Illumina adapters were added by a secondary multiplex PCR, and libraries between 200 and 400 bp were gel-purified. Libraries carried internal 6-nucleotide barcodes used for demultiplexing. Libraries were sequenced on an Illumina MiSeq with 2x220 or 2x250 nucleotide paired-end reads. The original pipeline was this. FLASH 1.2.11 was used to merge paired reads, and BWA-MEM then aligned the reads to the GRCh37 human genome before TRA and TRB reads were extracted. V and J assignment used an IMGT-derived reference of cassette sequences and CDR3 motifs that included pseudogenes. Three-frame translation of reads was performed, and productive CDR3s were defined as those with a C...FGXG motif and no stop codons. Unique combinations of V-J cassette pair and CDR3 amino acid sequence were defined as clonotypes. Hamming distance filtering was applied to reads, with thresholds set by the sequence error rate of each sample in mapped regions. In-frame beta chains were kept once TCRdb had trimmed the public reads at Q25 with fastp and called clones with MiXCR. All rows with the same CDR3 protein become a single entry with the most common DNA and genes. The V and J calls were not made by the authors but by TCRdb's processing. The sample profile shows 150,000 to 200,000 distinct CDR3 sequences; around 42% of them were found once. Under 6.5% of the sample rests with the top ten.

Beyond this particular receptor, the publication reports: Very few CDR3 sequences were found to be shared between tissue and blood, and this scarcity was attributed to high CDR3 diversity and limited sampling. In non-neoplastic patients, VJ-independent divergence between tissue and blood fell below expectation, whereas in all gliomas, and especially in low-grade gliomas, the divergence rose above expectation. Small numbers underpinned the group comparisons: roughly 8 glioblastoma patients, three low-grade glioma patients and three non-neoplastic patients.

The clonotype was recovered from a human donor with low-grade glioma or glioblastoma, undergoing nonglioma brain surgery, or in good health (not recorded which). The sequencing sample was made of glioma tissue, nonneoplastic brain tissue, or PBMCs (not recorded which). The V and J segments used are TRBV7-2 and TRBJ1-2, with the identity of the D gene unclear. This receptor carries the CDR3 CASSLPSSYGYTS. Read as DNA, the sequence is TGTGCCAGCAGCTTACCTTCGTCGTATGGCTACACCTCA.